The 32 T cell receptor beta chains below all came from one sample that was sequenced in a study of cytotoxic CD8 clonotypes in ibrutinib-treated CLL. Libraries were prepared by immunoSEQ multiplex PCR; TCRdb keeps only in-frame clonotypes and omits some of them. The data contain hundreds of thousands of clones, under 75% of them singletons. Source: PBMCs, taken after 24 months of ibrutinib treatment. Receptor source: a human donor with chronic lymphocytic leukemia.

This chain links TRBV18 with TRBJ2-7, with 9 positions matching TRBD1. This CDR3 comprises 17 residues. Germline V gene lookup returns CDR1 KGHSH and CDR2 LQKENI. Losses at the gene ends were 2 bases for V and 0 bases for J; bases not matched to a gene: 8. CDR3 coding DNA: TGTGCCAGCTCACCATCCGGGACAGGGCCCATCTCCTACGAGCAGTACTTC. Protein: CASSPSGTGPISYEQYF.

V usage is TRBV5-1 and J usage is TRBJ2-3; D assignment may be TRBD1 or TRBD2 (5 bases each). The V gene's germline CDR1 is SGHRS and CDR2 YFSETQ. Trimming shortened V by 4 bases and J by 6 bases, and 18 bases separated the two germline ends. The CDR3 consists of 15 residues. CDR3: CASSLHEGRPDTQYF. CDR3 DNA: TGCGCCAGCAGCCTCCATGAGGGACGTCCGGATACGCAGTATTTT.

The CDR3 region has the DNA TGTGCCAGCAGCCGTACCGGGGGACGCACTAATGAAAAACTGTTTTTT. Its protein product is CASSRTGGRTNEKLFF. The chain combines TRBV9 with TRBJ1-4; TRBD1 might be the D (5 bases). Trimming took 4 bases from V and 2 from J, leaving 15 bases between them. CDR1 and CDR2 from the germline V gene are SGDLS and YYNGEE. The CDR3 is 16 amino acids. The variable domain in full, with the rest retrieved from reference TRBV9 and TRBJ1-4, is DSGVTQTPKHLITATGQRVTLRCSPRSGDLSVYWYQQSLDQGLQFLIQYYNGEERAKGNILERFSAQQFPDLHSELNLSSLELGDSALYFCASSRTGGRTNEKLFFGSGTQLSVL.

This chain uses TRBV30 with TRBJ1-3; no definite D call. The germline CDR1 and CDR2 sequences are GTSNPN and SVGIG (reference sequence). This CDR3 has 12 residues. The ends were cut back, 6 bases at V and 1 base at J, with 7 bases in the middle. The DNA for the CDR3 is TGTGCCTGCCCTCGGTCTGGAAACACCATATATTTT. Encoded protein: CACPRSGNTIYF. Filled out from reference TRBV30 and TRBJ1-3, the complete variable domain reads SQTIHQWPATLVQPVGSPLSLECTVEGTSNPNLYWYRQAAGRGLQLLFYSVGIGQISSEVPQNLSASRPQDRQFILSSKKLLLSDSGFYLCACPRSGNTIYFGEGSWLTVV.

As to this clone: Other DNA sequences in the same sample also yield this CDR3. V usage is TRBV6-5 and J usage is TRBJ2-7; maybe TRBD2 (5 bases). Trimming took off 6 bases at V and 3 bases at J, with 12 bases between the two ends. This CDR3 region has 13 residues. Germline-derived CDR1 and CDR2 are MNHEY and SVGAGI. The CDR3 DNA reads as TGTGCCAGCAGCCGCGGACTTAACTACGAGCAGTACTTC. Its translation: CASSRGLNYEQYF.

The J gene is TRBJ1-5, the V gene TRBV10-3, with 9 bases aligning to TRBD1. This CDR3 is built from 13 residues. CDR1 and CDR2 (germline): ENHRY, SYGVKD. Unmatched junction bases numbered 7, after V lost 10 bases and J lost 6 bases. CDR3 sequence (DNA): TGTGCCACCCAGGGACAGGGACCTCAGCCCCAGCATTTT. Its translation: CATQGQGPQPQHF.

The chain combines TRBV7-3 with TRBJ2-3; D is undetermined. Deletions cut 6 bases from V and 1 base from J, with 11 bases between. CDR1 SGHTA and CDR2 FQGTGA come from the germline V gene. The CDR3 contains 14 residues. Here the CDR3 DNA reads TGTGCCAGCAGTCCCGGTGGACGCACAGATACGCAGTATTTT. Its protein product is CASSPGGRTDTQYF.

The CDR3 spells CASSVEDNEQFF. Written as DNA, the CDR3 is TGTGCCAGCAGCGTAGAGGACAATGAGCAGTTCTTC. This chain links TRBV9 with TRBJ2-1; D not certain. The germline V and J ends were trimmed by 0 bases and 5 bases, with 3 bases remaining between them. Germline CDR1 and CDR2: SGDLS and YYNGEE. The CDR3 has 12 residues.

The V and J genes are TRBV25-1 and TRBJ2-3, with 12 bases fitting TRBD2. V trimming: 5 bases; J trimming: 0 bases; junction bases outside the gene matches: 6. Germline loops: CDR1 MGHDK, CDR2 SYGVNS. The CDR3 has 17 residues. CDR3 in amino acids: CASSIRTSGKSTDTQYF. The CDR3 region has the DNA TGTGCCAGCAGTATCAGGACTAGCGGGAAAAGCACAGATACGCAGTATTTT.

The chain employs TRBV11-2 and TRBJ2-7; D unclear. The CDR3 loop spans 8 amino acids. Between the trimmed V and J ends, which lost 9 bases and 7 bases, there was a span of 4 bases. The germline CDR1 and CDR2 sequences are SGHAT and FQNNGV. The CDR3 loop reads CASGEQYF. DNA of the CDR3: TGTGCCAGTGGGGAGCAGTACTTC.

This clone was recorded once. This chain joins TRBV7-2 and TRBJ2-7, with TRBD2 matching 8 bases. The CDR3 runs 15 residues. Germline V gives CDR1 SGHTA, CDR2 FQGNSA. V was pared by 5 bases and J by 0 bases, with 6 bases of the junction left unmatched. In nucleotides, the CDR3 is TGTGCCAGCAGCCCTAGCGGGTTTAGCTCCTACGAGCAGTACTTC. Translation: CASSPSGFSSYEQYF.

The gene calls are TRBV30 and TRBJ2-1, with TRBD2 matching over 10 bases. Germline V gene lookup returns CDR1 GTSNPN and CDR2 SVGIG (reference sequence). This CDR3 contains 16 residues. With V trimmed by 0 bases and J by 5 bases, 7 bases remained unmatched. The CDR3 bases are TGTGCCTGGAGTGTCGGACTAGCGGAAGTACACAATGAGCAGTTCTTC. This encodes CAWSVGLAEVHNEQFF. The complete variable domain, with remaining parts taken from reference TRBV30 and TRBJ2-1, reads SQTIHQWPATLVQPVGSPLSLECTVEGTSNPNLYWYRQAAGRGLQLLFYSVGIGQISSEVPQNLSASRPQDRQFILSSKKLLLSDSGFYLCAWSVGLAEVHNEQFFGPGTRLTVL.

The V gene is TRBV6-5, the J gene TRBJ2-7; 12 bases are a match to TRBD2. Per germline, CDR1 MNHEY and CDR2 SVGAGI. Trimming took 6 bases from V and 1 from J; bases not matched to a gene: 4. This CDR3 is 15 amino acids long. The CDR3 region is CASRMGLAGSYEQYF. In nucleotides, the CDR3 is TGTGCCAGCAGGATGGGACTAGCGGGTTCCTACGAGCAGTACTTC.

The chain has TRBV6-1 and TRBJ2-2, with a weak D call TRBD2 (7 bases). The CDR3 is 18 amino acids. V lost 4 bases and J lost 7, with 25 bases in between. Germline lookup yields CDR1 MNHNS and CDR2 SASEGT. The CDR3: CASSARDNKRDHGGELFF. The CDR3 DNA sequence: TGTGCCAGCAGTGCACGGGACAATAAGCGGGACCACGGCGGGGAGCTGTTTTTT.

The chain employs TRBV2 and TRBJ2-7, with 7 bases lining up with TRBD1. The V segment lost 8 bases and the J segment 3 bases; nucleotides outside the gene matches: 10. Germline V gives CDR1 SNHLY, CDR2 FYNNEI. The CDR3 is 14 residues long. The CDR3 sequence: CASVRQGTLYEQYF. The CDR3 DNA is TGTGCCAGCGTAAGACAGGGAACTCTCTACGAGCAGTACTTC.

DNA of the CDR3: TGTGCCAGCAGCTCCCCCGGGACAGCGGGAGGCTACACCTTC. This sequence encodes CASSSPGTAGGYTF. V usage is TRBV7-9 and J usage is TRBJ1-2; TRBD1 matches 7 bases. The V gene end was trimmed by 4 bases and the J gene end by 8 bases; junction bases not matched to a gene: 10. The germline CDR1 and CDR2 sequences are SEHNR and FQNEAQ (reference sequence). This CDR3 is built from 14 residues.

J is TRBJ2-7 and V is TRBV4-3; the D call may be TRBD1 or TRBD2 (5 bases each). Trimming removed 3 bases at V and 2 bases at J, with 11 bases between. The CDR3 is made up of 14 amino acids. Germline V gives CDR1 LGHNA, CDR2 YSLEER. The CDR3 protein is CASSHGPGPYEQYF. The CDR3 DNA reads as TGCGCCAGCAGCCATGGGCCGGGACCCTACGAGCAGTACTTC.

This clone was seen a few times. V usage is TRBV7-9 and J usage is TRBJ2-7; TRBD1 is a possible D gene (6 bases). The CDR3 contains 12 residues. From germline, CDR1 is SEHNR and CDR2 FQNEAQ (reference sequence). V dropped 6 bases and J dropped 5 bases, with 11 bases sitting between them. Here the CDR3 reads CASRWDTNEQYF. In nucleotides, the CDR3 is TGTGCCAGCAGATGGGACACCAACGAGCAGTACTTC.

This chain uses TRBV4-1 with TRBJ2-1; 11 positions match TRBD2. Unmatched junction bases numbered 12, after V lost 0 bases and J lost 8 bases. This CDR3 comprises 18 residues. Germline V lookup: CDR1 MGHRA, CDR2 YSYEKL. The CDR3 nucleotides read TGCGCCAGCAGCCAAGATCGGCTAGCGGGAGGAAGGGCGGATGAGCAGTTCTTC. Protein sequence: CASSQDRLAGGRADEQFF.

The DNA of the CDR3 is TGCGCCAGCAGCTTGGGATCCGGGACAGAGACCCAGTACTTC. It yields the protein CASSLGSGTETQYF. The V and J genes are TRBV5-1 and TRBJ2-5, with D perhaps being TRBD1 or TRBD2 (5 bases each). Trimming stripped 0 bases from V and 4 bases from J, with 10 bases between. The CDR3 is 14 amino acids. The germline V gene encodes CDR1 SGHRS and CDR2 YFSETQ.

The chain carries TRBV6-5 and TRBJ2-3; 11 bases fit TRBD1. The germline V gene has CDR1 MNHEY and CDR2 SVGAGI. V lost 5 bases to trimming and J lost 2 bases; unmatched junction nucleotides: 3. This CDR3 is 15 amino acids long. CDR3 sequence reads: CASSTGQGVTDTQYF. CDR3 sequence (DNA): TGTGCCAGCAGTACGGGACAGGGGGTCACAGATACGCAGTATTTT.

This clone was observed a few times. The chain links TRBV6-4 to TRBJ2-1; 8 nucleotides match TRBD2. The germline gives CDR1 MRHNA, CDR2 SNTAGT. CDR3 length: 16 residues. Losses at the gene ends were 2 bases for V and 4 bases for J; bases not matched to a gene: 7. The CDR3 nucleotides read TGTGCCAGCAGTGACCTATGGAGCGGGAGTTACAATGAGCAGTTCTTC. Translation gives CASSDLWSGSYNEQFF.

The CDR3: CASSLTVYEQYF. The CDR3 DNA follows: TGTGCCAGCAGCTTAACCGTATACGAGCAGTACTTC. This chain uses TRBV7-2 with TRBJ2-7; D is undetermined. The CDR3 length is 12 residues. V was cut by 2 bases and J by 4 bases, with 6 bases left in between. Germline V gene lookup returns CDR1 SGHTA and CDR2 FQGNSA.

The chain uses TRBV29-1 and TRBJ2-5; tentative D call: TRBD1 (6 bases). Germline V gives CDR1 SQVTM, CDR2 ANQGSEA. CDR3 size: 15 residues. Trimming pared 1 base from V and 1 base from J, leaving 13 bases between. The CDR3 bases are TGCAGCGTTGAAGTTACAGGGTCCCTCCAAGAGACCCAGTACTTC. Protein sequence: CSVEVTGSLQETQYF.

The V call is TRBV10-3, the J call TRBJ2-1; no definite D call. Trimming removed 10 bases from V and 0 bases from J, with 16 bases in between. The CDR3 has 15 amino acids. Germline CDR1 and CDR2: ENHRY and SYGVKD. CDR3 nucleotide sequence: TGTGCCACTTACCGTGGCGGAAGCTCCTACAATGAGCAGTTCTTC. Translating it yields CATYRGGSSYNEQFF.

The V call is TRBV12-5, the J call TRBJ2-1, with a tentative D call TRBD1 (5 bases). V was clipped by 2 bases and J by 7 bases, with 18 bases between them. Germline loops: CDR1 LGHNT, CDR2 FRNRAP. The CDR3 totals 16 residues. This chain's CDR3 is CASGLFVRGTVNEQFF. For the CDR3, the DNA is TGTGCTAGTGGTTTGTTTGTAAGGGGCACTGTGAATGAGCAGTTCTTC.

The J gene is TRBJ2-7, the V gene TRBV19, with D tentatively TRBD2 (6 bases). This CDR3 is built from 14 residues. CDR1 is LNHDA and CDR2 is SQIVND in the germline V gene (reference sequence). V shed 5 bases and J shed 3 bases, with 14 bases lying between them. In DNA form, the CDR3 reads TGTGCCAGTAGTCCGCGGGGAGCCAACTACGAGCAGTACTTC. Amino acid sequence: CASSPRGANYEQYF. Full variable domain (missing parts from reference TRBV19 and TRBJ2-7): DGGITQSPKYLFRKEGQNVTLSCEQNLNHDAMYWYRQDPGQGLRLIYYSQIVNDFQKGDIAEGYSVSREKKESFPLTVTSAQKNPTAFYLCASSPRGANYEQYFGPGTRLTVT.

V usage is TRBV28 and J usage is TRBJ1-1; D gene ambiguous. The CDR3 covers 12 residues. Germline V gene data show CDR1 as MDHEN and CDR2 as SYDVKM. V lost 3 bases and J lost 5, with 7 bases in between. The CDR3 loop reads CASSFRRTEAFF. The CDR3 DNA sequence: TGTGCCAGCAGTTTCCGCAGGACTGAAGCTTTCTTT.

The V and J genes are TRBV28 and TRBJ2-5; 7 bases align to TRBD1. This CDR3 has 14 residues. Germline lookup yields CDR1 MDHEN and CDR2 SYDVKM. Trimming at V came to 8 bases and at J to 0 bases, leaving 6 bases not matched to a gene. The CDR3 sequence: CASGGQKYQETQYF. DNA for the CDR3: TGTGCCAGCGGGGGACAGAAGTACCAAGAGACCCAGTACTTC.

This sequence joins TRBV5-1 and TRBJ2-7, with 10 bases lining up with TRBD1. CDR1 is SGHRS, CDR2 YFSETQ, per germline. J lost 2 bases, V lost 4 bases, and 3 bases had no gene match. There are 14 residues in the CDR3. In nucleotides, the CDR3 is TGCGCCAGCAGCGGGACAGGGGAGGCCTACGAGCAGTACTTC. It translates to CASSGTGEAYEQYF. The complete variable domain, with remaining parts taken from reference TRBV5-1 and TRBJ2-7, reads KAGVTQTPRYLIKTRGQQVTLSCSPISGHRSVSWYQQTPGQGLQFLFEYFSETQRNKGNFPGRFSGRQFSNSRSEMNVSTLELGDSALYLCASSGTGEAYEQYFGPGTRLTVT.

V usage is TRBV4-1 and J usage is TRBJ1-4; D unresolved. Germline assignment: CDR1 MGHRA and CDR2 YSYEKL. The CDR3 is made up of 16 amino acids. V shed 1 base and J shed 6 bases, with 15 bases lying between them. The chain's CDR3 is CASSQAAGRGDEKLFF. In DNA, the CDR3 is TGCGCCAGCAGCCAAGCTGCGGGGAGAGGAGATGAAAAACTGTTTTTT.

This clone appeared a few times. CDR3 DNA: TGTGCCAGCGGGGGCAGGGGGGTTAACGAGCAGTACTTC. Protein sequence: CASGGRGVNEQYF. The chain is built from TRBV27 and TRBJ2-7, with D perhaps matching TRBD1 (7 bases). V was pared by 8 bases and J by 5 bases, with 16 bases between. The V gene's germline CDR1 is MNHEY and CDR2 SMNVEV (reference sequence). This CDR3 has 13 amino acids.